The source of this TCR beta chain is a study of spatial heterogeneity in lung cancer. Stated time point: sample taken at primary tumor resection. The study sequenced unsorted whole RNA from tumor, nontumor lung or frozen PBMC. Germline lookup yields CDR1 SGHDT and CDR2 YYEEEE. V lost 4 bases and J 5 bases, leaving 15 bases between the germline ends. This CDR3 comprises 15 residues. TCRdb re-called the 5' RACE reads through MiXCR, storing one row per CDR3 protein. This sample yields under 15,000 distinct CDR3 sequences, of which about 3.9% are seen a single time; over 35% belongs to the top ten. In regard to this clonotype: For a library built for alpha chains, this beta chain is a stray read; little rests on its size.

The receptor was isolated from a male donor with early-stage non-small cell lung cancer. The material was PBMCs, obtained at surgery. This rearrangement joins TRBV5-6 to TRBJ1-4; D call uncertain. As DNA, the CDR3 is TGTGCCAGCAGCCCAAGACTGGGTAGGAATGAAAAACTGTTTTTT. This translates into CASSPRLGRNEKLFF. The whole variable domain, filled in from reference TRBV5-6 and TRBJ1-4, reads DAGVTQSPTHLIKTRGQQVTLRCSPKSGHDTVSWYQQALGQGPQFIFQYYEEEERQRGNFPDRFSGHQFPNYSSELNVNALLLGDSALYLCASSPRLGRNEKLFFGSGTQLSVL.